Following are 17 T cell receptor beta chains from one sample sequenced in a study of T-cell memory formation after mild COVID-19. Each CDR3 protein is one row after TCRdb ran MiXCR on the 5' RACE reads. The sample carries 350,000 to 450,000 distinct CDR3 sequences, approximately 29% recorded once. Sequenced sample: PBMCs or a T cell subset sorted from them (not recorded which). Receptors originate from an adult woman who had mild COVID-19 (a few samples of this study predate the infection). Cell type and time point are not known.

This chain connects TRBV12-3 or TRBV12-4 to TRBJ1-5; possibly TRBD1 for D (6 bases). V was cut by 6 bases and J by 5 bases, with 11 bases left in between. This CDR3 region has 13 residues. This CDR3 reads CASSRDTDQPQHF. CDR3 in DNA: TGTGCCAGCAGCCGGGACACTGATCAGCCCCAGCATTTT.

The table lists this clonotype with many counts. Germline is not matched at one junction end, which may reflect a read error. The CDR3 DNA is TGTGCCAGCAGCTTAGGGTTGGGCACAGATACGCAGTATTTT. Encoded protein: CASSLGLGTDTQYF. The chain employs TRBV12-3 or TRBV12-4 and TRBJ2-3, with no clear D. CDR3 length: 14 amino acids.

The CDR3 spells CASSQDGQTVYNSPLHF. In DNA form, the CDR3 reads TGTGCCAGCAGCCAAGATGGGCAGACGGTTTATAATTCACCCCTCCACTTT. The chain couples TRBV3-1 to TRBJ1-6; D remains ambiguous. V lost 0 bases and J 4 bases, leaving 13 bases between the germline ends. CDR1 and CDR2 (germline): LGHDT, YNNKEL (reference sequence). This CDR3 comprises 17 residues.

In this sample, this clonotype turned up a few times. V and J are TRBV11-2 and TRBJ1-2; tentative D call: TRBD1 (6 bases). Germline loops: CDR1 SGHAT, CDR2 FQNNGV. Trimming left V 4 bases short and J 8 bases short, with 23 bases between. CDR3 size: 16 residues. CDR3 DNA: TGTGCCAGCAGCTCATCACAGGGTATGGGTATTGTCGGCTACACCTTC. As protein: CASSSSQGMGIVGYTF. The full variable domain, its missing parts supplied by reference TRBV11-2 and TRBJ1-2, is EAGVAQSPRYKIIEKRQSVAFWCNPISGHATLYWYQQILGQGPKLLIQFQNNGVVDDSQLPKDRFSAERLKGVDSTLKIQPAKLEDSAVYLCASSSSQGMGIVGYTFGSGTRLTVV.

This clonotype occurred a few times. This chain links TRBV30 with TRBJ2-2; 13 bases fit TRBD2. This CDR3 spans 17 amino acids. V shed 2 bases and J 4 bases; nucleotides not matched to a gene: 7. Germline assignment: CDR1 GTSNPN and CDR2 SVGIG (reference sequence). The CDR3 loop is CAWSRTSGSSGTGELFF. The CDR3 bases are TGTGCCTGGAGTCGGACTAGCGGGAGTTCGGGCACCGGGGAGCTGTTTTTT.

V and J are TRBV18 and TRBJ1-5; 9 nucleotides line up with TRBD1. Per the germline V gene, CDR1 is KGHSH and CDR2 is LQKENI. The CDR3 extends over 12 amino acids. J was trimmed by 11 bases and V by 3 bases; bases with no gene match: 2. CDR3 nucleotide sequence: TGTGCCAGCTCACCCGGGGACAGGGCCCAGCATTTT. Translation gives CASSPGDRAQHF.

This clonotype was counted only a few times. The J gene is TRBJ2-1, the V gene TRBV11-2; 11 bases are shared with TRBD2. Per germline, CDR1 SGHAT and CDR2 FQNNGV. Trimming removed 5 bases from V and 4 bases from J; junction bases left unmatched: 7. The CDR3 loop spans 16 amino acids. In DNA form, the CDR3 reads TGTGCCAGCAGCACCTGGACTAGCGGGTTATACAATGAGCAGTTCTTC. It yields the protein CASSTWTSGLYNEQFF.

This chain connects TRBV30 to TRBJ1-2; D not resolved. V lost 0 bases, J lost 8 bases, and 10 bases lay in between. From germline, CDR1 is GTSNPN and CDR2 SVGIG (reference sequence). The CDR3 has 12 residues. CDR3 sequence reads: CAWSVGQKGYTF. The CDR3 bases are TGTGCCTGGAGTGTAGGGCAAAAAGGCTACACCTTC.

This clonotype was counted only a few times. The genes are TRBV12-3 or TRBV12-4 and TRBJ2-3; 12 bases are a match to TRBD2. The CDR3 totals 15 residues. Losses at the gene ends were 6 bases for V and 4 bases for J; bases not matched to a gene: 5. CDR3 protein: CASSPGLAGSDTQYF. The DNA for the CDR3 is TGTGCCAGCAGCCCGGGACTAGCGGGTTCAGATACGCAGTATTTT.

The CDR3 DNA reads TGCGCCAGCAGTGAGGACCCGATGAGCTCCTACAATGAGCAGTTCTTC. Translating gives CASSEDPMSSYNEQFF. The chain combines TRBV10-1 with TRBJ2-1; D uncertain. CDR1 is WNHNN, CDR2 SYGVQD, per germline (reference sequence). The CDR3 extends over 16 amino acids. V lost 2 bases and J 0 bases, leaving 11 bases between the germline ends.

This clonotype occurred a few times. This chain connects TRBV4-2 to TRBJ1-1; a possible D gene is TRBD1 (5 bases). Germline V lookup: CDR1 LGHNA, CDR2 YNFKEQ. The V end lost 0 bases, the J end lost 3 bases, and 8 bases lay between the germline ends. The CDR3 is 14 amino acids. The CDR3 sequence: CASSQDPGYTEAFF. In nucleotides, the CDR3 is TGTGCCAGCAGCCAAGATCCAGGGTACACTGAAGCTTTCTTT.

This chain links TRBV7-2 with TRBJ1-5; D may be TRBD1 (6 bases). This CDR3 has 15 residues. From germline, CDR1 is SGHTA and CDR2 FQGNSA. Trimming took off 4 bases at V and 4 bases at J, with 14 bases between the two ends. CDR3 sequence (DNA): TGTGCCAGCAGCTCCGTGGGGGCAGGAAATCAGCCCCAGCATTTT. The encoded protein is CASSSVGAGNQPQHF.

There are a few counts of this clonotype. The rearrangement joins TRBV12-3 or TRBV12-4 to TRBJ2-3; 8 bases are a match to TRBD2. The CDR3 is made up of 16 amino acids. V lost 6 bases and J lost 1; bases outside the gene matches: 9. The CDR3 here is CASSTSNSGGTDTQYF. CDR3 nucleotides: TGTGCCAGCAGCACATCTAATAGCGGGGGCACAGATACGCAGTATTTT.

The chain is built from TRBV29-1 and TRBJ2-2; D possibly corresponds to TRBD2 (6 bases). V was clipped by 5 bases and J by 6 bases, with 13 bases between them. The CDR3 spans 13 residues. Germline CDR1 and CDR2: SQVTM and ANQGSEA. This CDR3 reads CSVRTGDAGELFF. Here the CDR3 DNA reads TGCAGCGTTAGGACGGGGGATGCCGGGGAGCTGTTTTTT.

V is TRBV7-3 and J is TRBJ2-7; 8 nucleotides line up with TRBD2. Germline CDR1 SGHTA, CDR2 FQGTGA. V lost 5 bases, J lost 6 bases, and 6 bases stayed unmatched. This CDR3 is 13 amino acids long. CDR3 nucleotides: TGTGCCAGCAGCGTCGGACTAGCCAGCGAGCAGTACTTC. Protein sequence: CASSVGLASEQYF.

This clonotype appeared a few times. The chain joins TRBV2 to TRBJ1-2; D might be TRBD1 (6 bases). The CDR3 is 13 amino acids. V dropped 2 bases and J dropped 7 bases, with 11 bases sitting between them. CDR1 and CDR2 (germline): SNHLY, FYNNEI. CDR3 sequence reads: CASSEPRGFGYTF. The CDR3 DNA is TGTGCCAGCAGTGAACCAAGGGGGTTTGGCTACACCTTC. Using reference TRBV2 and TRBJ1-2 for the parts outside the CDR3, the full variable domain is EPEVTQTPSHQVTQMGQEVILRCVPISNHLYFYWYRQILGQKVEFLVSFYNNEISEKSEIFDDQFSVERPDGSNFTLKIRSTKLEDSAMYFCASSEPRGFGYTFGSGTRLTVV.

This clonotype has more than one count but fewer than ten. The chain is built from TRBV2 and TRBJ2-3, with D tentatively TRBD1 (5 bases). Germline-derived CDR1 and CDR2 are SNHLY and FYNNEI. V lost 2 bases and J 5 bases, leaving 11 bases between the germline ends. This CDR3 is built from 14 residues. In nucleotides, the CDR3 is TGTGCCAGCAGTGAAACAGGACGGAAAGATACGCAGTATTTT. It yields the protein CASSETGRKDTQYF.